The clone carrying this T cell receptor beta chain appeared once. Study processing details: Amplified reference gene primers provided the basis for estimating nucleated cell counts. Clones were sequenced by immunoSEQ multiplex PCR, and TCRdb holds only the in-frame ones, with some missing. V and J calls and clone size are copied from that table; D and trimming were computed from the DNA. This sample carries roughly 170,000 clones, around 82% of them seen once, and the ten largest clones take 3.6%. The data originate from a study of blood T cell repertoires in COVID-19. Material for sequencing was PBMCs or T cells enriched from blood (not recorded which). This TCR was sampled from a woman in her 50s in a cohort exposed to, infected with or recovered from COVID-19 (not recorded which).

CDR3 coding DNA: TGTGCCAGCGCCCCTCGGCAGGAAGAGACCCAGTACTTC. Translating gives CASAPRQEETQYF. This chain joins TRBV18 and TRBJ2-5; D not resolved. The germline CDR1 and CDR2 sequences are KGHSH and LQKENI. The CDR3 consists of 13 residues. Trimming took off 8 bases at V and 3 bases at J, with 13 bases between the two ends.